This TCR beta chain stems from a study of shared clonotypes between healthy human individuals. The study, taken as a whole, reports: Naive subsets, compared against memory subsets, generally had larger estimated richness values.

A deep-level run was used for the assay. Clones were read by immunoSEQ multiplex PCR, and TCRdb kept only the in-frame ones, dropping some. The table has fewer than 1.8 million clones, approximately 98.5% seen once. Of note for this clone: Its specificity is unknown.

Source material: naive CD4+ T cells sorted from blood. Described subset: CD45RA+ positively selected. This receptor was identified in a man aged 30-40 years in good health.

The CDR3 is CASSLGLAGVGGYQETQYF. Written as DNA, the CDR3 is TGTGCCAGCAGCTTAGGCCTAGCGGGAGTTGGCGGGTACCAAGAGACCCAGTACTTC. V gene TRBV7-6 combines with J gene TRBJ2-5; 10 bases agree with TRBD2. This CDR3 has 19 amino acids. V was clipped by 1 base and J by 0 bases; unmatched bases: 11. From germline, CDR1 is SGHVS and CDR2 FNYEAQ.